This T cell receptor beta chain was recovered during a study of T cell changes during pregnancy in multiple sclerosis. The data were produced by immunoSEQ multiplex PCR, yet TCRdb's version contains in-frame clones alone and is incomplete. The sample contains fewer than 70,000 clones, around 92% of which appear only once. The length of the CDR3 is 15 residues. V lost 2 bases, J lost 4 bases, and 4 bases stayed unmatched. Per the germline V gene, CDR1 is MNHEY and CDR2 is SMNVEV (reference sequence). The sequencing here drew on CD8+ T cells from peripheral blood mononuclear cells, taken in the third trimester of pregnancy. The source is a female donor in good health, enrolled as a control in a pregnancy study. The genes are TRBV27 and TRBJ2-2, with TRBD1 matching over 7 bases. The CDR3 bases are TGTGCCAGCAGTTTACCCGACAGGGTCACCGGGGAGCTGTTTTTT. Amino acid sequence: CASSLPDRVTGELFF.